The clone carrying this T cell receptor (beta chain) was observed a handful of times. Its antigen is unidentified. Genomic DNA acted as the template from which TCR beta VDJ combination and CDR3 sequence profiling were carried out. MiXCR, run by TCRdb on the reads, gives a single entry per CDR3 protein. The sample has about 180,000 distinct CDR3 sequences, around half seen once. This sample is drawn from a study of CD8+CD57+ T cells in acquired aplastic anemia. Study conclusions and caveats: Researchers report that twenty-nine CD8+ CDR3 sequences appeared in both patients and controls.

CD8+CD57+ cell expansion had been shown by flow cytometry in patients chosen for sequencing. All patients had severe acquired aplastic anemia. This receptor was taken from a human donor with aplastic anemia. Sequenced input: sorted CD4+, CD8+, or CD8+CD57+ T cells (not recorded which) from PBMCs.

The DNA of the CDR3 is TGTGCCAGCAGAACCACCGGAGAGACCCAGTACTTC. This sequence encodes CASRTTGETQYF. V gene TRBV2 combines with J gene TRBJ2-5; D not certain. The CDR3 extends over 12 amino acids. Germline V CDR1 and CDR2: SNHLY, FYNNEI. V lost 6 bases to trimming and J lost 4 bases, with 9 bases between them.